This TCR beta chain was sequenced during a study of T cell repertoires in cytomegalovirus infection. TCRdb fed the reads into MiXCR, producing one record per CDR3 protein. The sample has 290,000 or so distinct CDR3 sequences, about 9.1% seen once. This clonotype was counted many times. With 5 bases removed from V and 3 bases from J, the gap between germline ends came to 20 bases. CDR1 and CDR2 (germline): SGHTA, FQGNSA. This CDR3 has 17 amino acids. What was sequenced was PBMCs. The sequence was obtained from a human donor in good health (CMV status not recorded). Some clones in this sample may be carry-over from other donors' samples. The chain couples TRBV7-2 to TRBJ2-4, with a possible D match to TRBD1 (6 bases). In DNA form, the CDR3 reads TGTGCCAGCAGCCCGACTTCGAGGACAGCTTACAAAAACATTCAGTACTTC. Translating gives CASSPTSRTAYKNIQYF.